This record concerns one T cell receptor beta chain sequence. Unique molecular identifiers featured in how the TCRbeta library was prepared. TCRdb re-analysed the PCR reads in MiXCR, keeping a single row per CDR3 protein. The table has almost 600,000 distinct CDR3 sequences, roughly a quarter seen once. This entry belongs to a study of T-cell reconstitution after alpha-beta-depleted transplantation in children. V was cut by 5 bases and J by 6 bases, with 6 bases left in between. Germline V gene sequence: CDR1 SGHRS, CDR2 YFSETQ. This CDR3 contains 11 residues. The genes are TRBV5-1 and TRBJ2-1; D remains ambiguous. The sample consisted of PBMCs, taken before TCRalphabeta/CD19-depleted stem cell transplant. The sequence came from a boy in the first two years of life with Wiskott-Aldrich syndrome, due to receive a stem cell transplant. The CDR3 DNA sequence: TGCGCCAGCAGACAGAGCAATGAGCAGTTCTTC. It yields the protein CASRQSNEQFF. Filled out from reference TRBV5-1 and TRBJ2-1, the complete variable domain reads KAGVTQTPRYLIKTRGQQVTLSCSPISGHRSVSWYQQTPGQGLQFLFEYFSETQRNKGNFPGRFSGRQFSNSRSEMNVSTLELGDSALYLCASRQSNEQFFGPGTRLTVL.